The clone carrying this T cell receptor (beta chain) appeared once. Antigen specificity is unknown. This record comes from a study of immune evolution from preneoplasia to lung adenocarcinoma. Study-wide results and caveats: Top clone frequencies peaked in normal lung, apparently declining through invasive adenocarcinoma.

The method was immunoSEQ multiplex PCR; TCRdb's version includes in-frame clones alone and lacks a portion of them. In the table there are roughly 2,700 clones, 70% to 90% of which are singletons. V was clipped by 2 bases and J by 6 bases, with 15 bases between them. The CDR3 loop spans 16 amino acids. Germline V gene data show CDR1 as SGHNT and CDR2 as YYREEE (reference sequence). This chain uses TRBV5-4 with TRBJ1-6; TRBD1 is a possible D gene (6 bases). The specimen sequenced was FFPE adjacent normal lung tissue. This receptor was obtained from a person aged 60 to 85 with lung adenocarcinoma. CDR3 loop: CASSLDPGAGNSPLHF. The CDR3 nucleotides are TGTGCCAGCAGCTTAGATCCGGGGGCCGGTAATTCACCCCTCCACTTT.